This entry lists 23 T cell receptor beta chains sequenced from one sample in a study of T cells in Graves' hyperthyroidism and ophthalmopathy (dated by TCRdb to between 2018 and 2021). Libraries were prepared through multiplex PCR. For sequencing, an Illumina HiSeq 2000 was employed. The TCR beta CDR3 regions were amplified from the RNA transcripts. The TCR CDR3 was subjected to a first round of RT-PCR using the HTBI primer set and the Qiagen OneStep RT-PCR kit. TCRdb reprocessed the public reads (quality trimming at Q25 with fastp, clone calling with MiXCR) and kept in-frame beta chains. Entries are consolidated by CDR3 protein sequence, retaining the most common genes and DNA. This sample is represented by hundreds of thousands of distinct CDR3 sequences; just under 20% of them were singletons. The ten largest clones capture about 50% of the sample. Material: blood. The receptors shown here come from a middle-aged man with Graves' ophthalmopathy.

This clonotype has ten or more counts. The V gene is TRBV12-3 or TRBV12-4, the J gene TRBJ2-2, with a tentative D call TRBD1 (5 bases). V dropped 2 bases and J dropped 0 bases, with 7 bases sitting between them. This CDR3 is built from 15 residues. CDR3 residues: CASSLLRANTGELFF. CDR3 bases: TGTGCCAGCAGTTTACTCAGGGCGAACACCGGGGAGCTGTTTTTT.

This clonotype showed up just a few times. The chain combines TRBV4-2 with TRBJ2-5; 7 positions agree with TRBD1. Germline V gene lookup returns CDR1 LGHNA and CDR2 YNFKEQ. Trimming cost V 1 base and J 4 bases; bases outside gene matches: 12. This CDR3 has 17 amino acids. CDR3 coding DNA: TGTGCCAGCAGCCAAGCCCAGAGGGGGCTTGAGCCAGAGACCCAGTACTTC. Translating it yields CASSQAQRGLEPETQYF.

This clonotype was detected ten times or more. The chain couples TRBV12-3 or TRBV12-4 to TRBJ2-1; 9 bases align to TRBD2. Unmatched junction bases numbered 6, after V lost 6 bases and J lost 0 bases. The CDR3 runs to 16 residues. Here the CDR3 DNA reads TGTGCCAGCAGCACGGGACTAGCCAACTCCTACAATGAGCAGTTCTTC. Translation: CASSTGLANSYNEQFF.

The sample holds a few counts of this clonotype. The chain joins TRBV2 to TRBJ2-2, with TRBD1 matching 7 bases. Germline trimming cut 5 bases from V and 0 bases from J; bases unmatched to any gene: 12. Germline V gene sequence: CDR1 SNHLY, CDR2 FYNNEI. This CDR3 is 18 amino acids long. The CDR3 region is CASSYRDSVIANTGELFF. CDR3 coding DNA: TGTGCCAGCAGTTACAGGGACAGTGTTATCGCGAACACCGGGGAGCTGTTTTTT.

The chain links TRBV6-5 to TRBJ1-5, with 8 bases that match TRBD1. CDR3 size: 16 residues. In germline, CDR1 is MNHEY, CDR2 SVGAGI. V was pared by 2 bases and J by 7 bases, with 10 bases of the junction left unmatched. The CDR3 bases are TGTGCCAGCAGTTACCCCGGCAGGGGGCGAAACCAGCCCCAGCATTTT. Translated: CASSYPGRGRNQPQHF.

This clonotype has just a few counts. J is TRBJ2-7 and V is TRBV18; TRBD1 matches 8 bases. The length of the CDR3 is 15 residues. Trimming cost V 6 bases and J 5 bases; bases outside gene matches: 12. Germline-derived CDR1 and CDR2 are KGHSH and LQKENI. CDR3 protein: CASSPGTGSSHEQYF. The CDR3 DNA reads TGTGCCAGCTCCCCAGGGACAGGCAGCTCTCACGAGCAGTACTTC. Full variable domain (missing parts from reference TRBV18 and TRBJ2-7): NAGVMQNPRHLVRRRGQEARLRCSPMKGHSHVYWYRQLPEEGLKFMVYLQKENIIDESGMPKERFSAEFPKEGPSILRIQQVVRGDSAAYFCASSPGTGSSHEQYFGPGTRLTVT.

This clonotype was seen at least ten times. The rearrangement joins TRBV7-2 to TRBJ2-3; TRBD2 agrees at 12 bases. Germline V gene sequence: CDR1 SGHTA, CDR2 FQGNSA. Trimming removed 4 bases from V and 0 bases from J; junction bases left unmatched: 2. The CDR3 contains 16 residues. The CDR3 reads CASSSGTSGSTDTQYF. CDR3 DNA sequence: TGTGCCAGCAGCTCCGGGACTAGCGGGAGCACAGATACGCAGTATTTT.

The chain uses TRBV20-1 and TRBJ2-4; 9 nucleotides align to TRBD1. Trimming at V came to 3 bases and at J to 0 bases, leaving 9 bases not matched to a gene. The germline V gene encodes CDR1 DFQATT and CDR2 SNEGSKA (reference sequence). The CDR3 runs 17 residues. CDR3 residues: CSARMDRGGVAKNIQYF. For the CDR3, the DNA is TGCAGTGCTAGGATGGACAGGGGAGGGGTAGCCAAAAACATTCAGTACTTC.

The chain is built from TRBV5-4 and TRBJ2-1; 8 nucleotides line up with TRBD2. Germline CDR1 and CDR2: SGHNT and YYREEE (reference sequence). The CDR3 sequence is 15 residues long. V was clipped by 2 bases and J by 4 bases; unmatched bases: 5. In DNA form, the CDR3 reads TGTGCCAGCAGCTTATTTGCGGGGGGTTACAATGAGCAGTTCTTC. This gives the protein CASSLFAGGYNEQFF.

The rearrangement uses TRBV10-3 and TRBJ1-1, with D perhaps matching TRBD1 (5 bases). CDR1 and CDR2 from the germline V gene are ENHRY and SYGVKD. V lost 10 bases and J 0 bases, leaving 15 bases between the germline ends. The CDR3 loop spans 14 amino acids. The CDR3 DNA sequence: TGTGCCACCCTGGACAAGAACATGAACACTGAAGCTTTCTTT. As protein: CATLDKNMNTEAFF.

The count of this clonotype is one. The chain is built from TRBV12-3 or TRBV12-4 and TRBJ2-3, with 11 bases aligning to TRBD2. Trimming took 3 bases from V and 2 from J; bases not matched to a gene: 10. The CDR3 has 18 residues. CDR3 sequence reads: CASSFQGTSGGFTDTQYF. The CDR3 bases are TGTGCCAGCAGTTTTCAGGGCACTAGCGGGGGATTCACAGATACGCAGTATTTT.

This clonotype has ten or more counts. CDR3 region: CASSYSSSPQETQYF. CDR3 bases: TGTGCCAGCAGTTACTCATCCTCGCCACAAGAGACCCAGTACTTC. This chain connects TRBV6-5 to TRBJ2-5; D is ambiguous. The CDR3 has 15 amino acids. Looked up from germline, CDR1 is MNHEY and CDR2 is SVGAGI. Between the trimmed V and J ends, which lost 0 bases and 2 bases, there was a span of 10 bases.

The gene calls are TRBV27 and TRBJ2-1; D is unclear. The CDR3 length is 12 residues. CDR1 is MNHEY and CDR2 is SMNVEV in the germline V gene (reference sequence). Trimming shortened V by 5 bases and J by 7 bases, and 9 bases separated the two germline ends. The CDR3 region has the DNA TGTGCCAGCAGTAAACGGACGAATGAGCAGTTCTTC. It is translated as CASSKRTNEQFF.

This chain links TRBV19 with TRBJ2-1; 9 bases agree with TRBD2. The CDR3 loop spans 15 amino acids. CDR1 and CDR2 from the germline V gene are LNHDA and SQIVND (reference sequence). V was clipped by 2 bases and J by 3 bases; unmatched bases: 2. The CDR3 region has the DNA TGTGCCAGTAGTATAATTAGCGGGAGCTACAATGAGCAGTTCTTC. This translates into CASSIISGSYNEQFF.

The table lists this clonotype with a few counts. The chain has TRBV5-1 and TRBJ2-3; D call uncertain. Germline CDR1 is SGHRS and CDR2 is YFSETQ. The CDR3 extends over 12 amino acids. V shed 6 bases and J shed 1 base, with 6 bases lying between them. The CDR3 sequence: CASTPGTDTQYF. DNA for the CDR3: TGCGCCAGCACCCCTGGCACAGATACGCAGTATTTT.

This clonotype was seen more than once but under ten times. The rearrangement links TRBV6-1 to TRBJ2-3; D possibly corresponds to TRBD2 (6 bases). Deletions cut 7 bases from V and 0 bases from J, with 17 bases between. Looked up from germline, CDR1 is MNHNS and CDR2 is SASEGT. The CDR3 covers 16 residues. CDR3 loop: CASTFSGSGSTDTQYF. The CDR3 DNA reads as TGTGCCAGCACTTTTTCGGGGAGCGGGAGCACAGATACGCAGTATTTT.

This clonotype came up a few times. V and J are TRBV6-1 and TRBJ1-5, with D unclear. With 0 bases removed from V and 3 bases from J, the gap between germline ends came to 6 bases. Per the germline V gene, CDR1 is MNHNS and CDR2 is SASEGT. This CDR3 is 14 amino acids long. The CDR3 coding sequence is TGTGCCAGCAGTGAAGCGGCCATCAATCAGCCCCAGCATTTT. Translation: CASSEAAINQPQHF.

This clonotype was recorded a few times. The rearrangement joins TRBV5-1 to TRBJ2-5; 7 nucleotides line up with TRBD1. Losses at the gene ends were 4 bases for V and 5 bases for J; bases not matched to a gene: 8. Looked up from germline, CDR1 is SGHRS and CDR2 is YFSETQ. This CDR3 spans 14 amino acids. CDR3 nucleotide sequence: TGCGCCAGCAGCCCACAGGGACAGAAGGAGACCCAGTACTTC. Residues: CASSPQGQKETQYF. Variable domain in full (rest from reference TRBV5-1 and TRBJ2-5): KAGVTQTPRYLIKTRGQQVTLSCSPISGHRSVSWYQQTPGQGLQFLFEYFSETQRNKGNFPGRFSGRQFSNSRSEMNVSTLELGDSALYLCASSPQGQKETQYFGPGTRLLVL.

This clonotype has a handful of counts. The chain uses TRBV6-1 and TRBJ1-1, with 7 bases fitting TRBD1. The CDR3 length is 15 residues. Germline V gene sequence: CDR1 MNHNS, CDR2 SASEGT. After removal of 8 bases from V and 0 bases from J, the junction contained 9 bases not matched to a gene. This chain's CDR3 is CASGNRGSMNTEAFF. The CDR3 DNA sequence: TGTGCCAGCGGGAACAGGGGCTCTATGAACACTGAAGCTTTCTTT.

As regards this clonotype: One base away lies a much larger clone, so this may be a sequencing read error. This rearrangement joins TRBV20-1 to TRBJ1-5; D may be TRBD1 (5 bases). Germline V gene sequence: CDR1 DFQATT, CDR2 SNEGSKA (reference sequence). Trimming removed 4 bases at V and 4 bases at J, with 8 bases between. The CDR3 has 12 amino acids. CDR3 sequence reads: CSATWGNQPQHF. As DNA, the CDR3 is TGCAGTGCTACCTGGGGGAATCAGCCCCAGCATTTT.

This clonotype has more than one count but fewer than ten. This chain joins TRBV20-1 and TRBJ2-7; 8 bases fit TRBD1. The CDR3 length is 11 residues. V trimming: 5 bases; J trimming: 5 bases; junction bases outside the gene matches: 2. The germline gives CDR1 DFQATT, CDR2 SNEGSKA (reference sequence). Written as DNA, the CDR3 is TGCAGTGCTTCACAGGGGGACGAGCAGTACTTC. Protein product: CSASQGDEQYF.

This clonotype was detected ten times or more. The rearrangement joins TRBV20-1 to TRBJ2-3; 15 bases align to TRBD2. V shed 5 bases and J 6 bases; nucleotides not matched to a gene: 12. This CDR3 comprises 17 residues. Germline V gene data show CDR1 as DFQATT and CDR2 as SNEGSKA (reference sequence). CDR3: CSAVSPGLAGGLDTQYF. The CDR3 region has the DNA TGCAGTGCTGTCTCGCCGGGACTAGCGGGAGGTTTGGATACGCAGTATTTT.

This clonotype was detected a few times. The V and J genes are TRBV3-1 and TRBJ1-3; the D gene is possibly TRBD1 (5 bases). Germline CDR1 reads LGHDT; CDR2 reads YNNKEL (reference sequence). CDR3 length: 17 amino acids. Deletions cut 6 bases from V and 6 bases from J, with 24 bases between. This CDR3 is CASRQRGVSGVVNTIYF. CDR3 sequence (DNA): TGTGCCAGCAGGCAAAGGGGTGTTTCCGGCGTAGTAAACACCATATATTTT.